A selection of T cell receptor beta chains follows, all from one sample in a study of B cell selection in AIRE deficiency. Measured with immunoSEQ multiplex PCR; TCRdb has only the in-frame clones, and not every one. The sample yields approximately 19,000 clones, roughly 97% seen once. The material sequenced was conventional CD4+ T cells sorted from PBMCs. These receptors were obtained from a human donor with AIRE deficiency. Both conserved end residues are part of each CDR3. Each record gives: V gene, clone size, J gene, D gene, CDR3 protein, CDR3 DNA. D genes are given only for firm matches. A clone size is listed for some rows: how often the clone was seen (once, few, many), or a class if it is expanded.

TRBV6-5	.	TRBJ2-5	.	CASSYWRNAGETQYF	TGTGCCAGCAGTTACTGGCGCAATGCGGGGGAGACCCAGTACTTC
TRBV19	.	TRBJ2-5	.	CASSITGSGETQYF	TGTGCCAGTAGTATAACCGGGAGTGGGGAGACCCAGTACTTC
TRBV7-3	.	TRBJ2-3	TRBD2	CASSLLAGVWCADTQYF	TGTGCCAGCAGCTTACTAGCGGGAGTGTGGTGTGCAGATACGCAGTATTTT
TRBV6-5	.	TRBJ2-3	.	CASSPGIPDTQYF	TGTGCCAGCAGCCCCGGGATCCCAGATACGCAGTATTTT
TRBV11-3	.	TRBJ1-3	.	CASSPNGQISGNTIYF	TGTGCCAGCAGCCCTAATGGACAGATCTCTGGAAACACCATATATTTT
TRBV29-1	.	TRBJ1-5	.	CSVDHGGCPEKGNQPQHF	TGCAGCGTTGATCACGGGGGTTGCCCGGAAAAAGGCAATCAGCCCCAGCATTTT
TRBV2	few	TRBJ1-5	.	CASSDSNSNQPQHF	TGTGCCAGCAGTGACAGTAACAGCAATCAGCCCCAGCATTTT
TRBV10-3	.	TRBJ2-1	TRBD2	CAISEKAGGLNEQFF	TGTGCCATCAGTGAAAAAGCGGGAGGATTGAATGAGCAGTTCTTC
TRBV5-1	.	TRBJ2-1	.	CASSLVGGRINEQFF	TGCGCCAGCAGCTTGGTCGGGGGTCGGATCAATGAGCAGTTCTTC
TRBV5-4	.	TRBJ2-1	TRBD2	CASSSGLAGGGNEQFF	TGTGCCAGCAGCTCTGGACTAGCGGGAGGAGGGAATGAGCAGTTCTTC
TRBV5-4	.	TRBJ1-1	.	CASSLNRIPEAFF	TGTGCCAGCAGCTTGAACAGGATCCCTGAAGCTTTCTTT
TRBV10-3	.	TRBJ2-5	.	CAISESVAEETQYF	TGTGCCATCAGTGAGTCGGTAGCGGAAGAGACCCAGTACTTC
TRBV29-1	.	TRBJ1-1	.	CSVEDFRTRGSGAFF	TGCAGCGTTGAAGATTTTAGGACGAGGGGTTCGGGAGCTTTCTTT
TRBV18	.	TRBJ2-1	TRBD2	CASSRPGLAHNEQFF	TGTGCCAGCTCACGACCGGGACTAGCCCACAATGAGCAGTTCTTC
TRBV18	.	TRBJ2-3	.	CASSFAGATDTQYF	TGTGCCAGCTCGTTCGCCGGGGCCACAGATACGCAGTATTTT
TRBV14	.	TRBJ1-6	.	CASSQNRNSPLHF	TGTGCCAGCAGCCAGAATCGGAATTCACCCCTCCACTTT
TRBV7-6	.	TRBJ2-3	.	CASSPSGRTDTQYF	TGTGCCAGCAGTCCGAGCGGGCGGACAGATACGCAGTATTTT
TRBV7-8	.	TRBJ2-7	.	CASSLQLHSSYEQYF	TGTGCCAGCAGCTTACAGTTGCATAGCTCCTACGAGCAGTACTTC
TRBV6-7	.	TRBJ1-2	.	CASSHHRDITYGYTF	TGTGCCAGCAGTCACCACCGGGACATCACCTACGGCTACACCTTC
TRBV5-3	once	TRBJ1-2	.	CASSLGRELYGYTF	TGTGCCAGCAGCCTAGGACGGGAACTTTATGGCTACACCTTC
TRBV15	.	TRBJ2-5	TRBD1	CATSRDRGTGQETQYF	TGTGCCACCAGCAGAGATCGAGGGACAGGGCAAGAGACCCAGTACTTC
TRBV7-9	.	TRBJ1-1	TRBD1	CASSPGQGAWTEAFF	TGTGCCAGCAGCCCGGGACAGGGGGCGTGGACTGAAGCTTTCTTT
TRBV27	.	TRBJ2-3	.	CASSLRRGRITDTQYF	TGTGCCAGCAGTTTAAGGAGAGGCCGGATCACAGATACGCAGTATTTT
TRBV5-1	.	TRBJ2-7	.	CASSLTLKYEQYF	TGCGCCAGCAGCTTAACGCTTAAATACGAGCAGTACTTC
TRBV6-5	.	TRBJ2-3	TRBD2	CACRTSGSYTQYF	TGTGCCTGTCGGACTAGCGGGAGTTATACGCAGTATTTT
TRBV18	.	TRBJ1-3	TRBD1	CASSPLGSGQGAGNTIYF	TGTGCCAGCTCACCACTTGGATCGGGACAGGGGGCTGGAAACACCATATATTTT
TRBV18	once	TRBJ2-1	TRBD2	CASSPVAGGYNEQFF	TGTGCCAGCTCGCCGGTAGCGGGGGGCTACAATGAGCAGTTCTTC
TRBV7-3	.	TRBJ2-7	TRBD1	CASSSQGGAEQYF	TGTGCCAGCAGCTCACAGGGGGGAGCCGAGCAGTACTTC
TRBV10-3	.	TRBJ1-1	TRBD1	CAIIRDRGTEAFF	TGTGCCATCATTAGGGACAGGGGGACTGAAGCTTTCTTT
TRBV7-2	.	TRBJ2-5	TRBD1	CASSLWTGRTQYF	TGTGCCAGCAGCTTATGGACAGGGCGGACCCAGTACTTC
TRBV6-5	.	TRBJ2-3	.	CASSPGRGGTDTQYF	TGTGCCAGCAGCCCCGGTAGGGGGGGCACAGATACGCAGTATTTT
TRBV7-2	.	TRBJ2-1	.	CASSLALEYNEQFF	TGTGCCAGCAGCTTAGCGCTTGAGTACAATGAGCAGTTCTTC
TRBV15	.	TRBJ2-2	TRBD2	CATSLGAREETGELFF	TGTGCCACCAGCCTCGGGGCCCGGGAGGAAACCGGGGAGCTGTTTTTT
TRBV5-8	.	TRBJ2-5	TRBD1	CASSWGTGVETQYF	TGTGCCAGCAGCTGGGGGACAGGGGTGGAGACCCAGTACTTC
TRBV11-1	.	TRBJ1-1	.	CASSLTGGWEREAFF	TGTGCCAGCAGCTTAACCGGGGGCTGGGAACGAGAAGCTTTCTTT
TRBV28	.	TRBJ1-4	TRBD1	CASSLWGTGDEKLFF	TGTGCCAGCAGTTTATGGGGGACAGGGGATGAAAAACTGTTTTTT
TRBV18	.	TRBJ2-2	TRBD1	CASSPGQGYFGELFF	TGTGCCAGCTCACCAGGACAGGGTTACTTCGGGGAGCTGTTTTTT
TRBV29-1	.	TRBJ2-5	TRBD1	CGSSQGFQETQYF	TGCGGGTCATCACAGGGGTTCCAAGAGACCCAGTACTTC
TRBV10-3	.	TRBJ2-3	TRBD2	CAIRTSVSTDTQYF	TGTGCCATCAGGACTAGCGTTAGCACAGATACGCAGTATTTT
TRBV4-3	.	TRBJ2-3	TRBD1	CASSQDTGVDTQYF	TGCGCCAGCAGCCAAGACACAGGGGTTGATACGCAGTATTTT
TRBV7-9	.	TRBJ2-3	TRBD2	CASSPLGLAGKDTQYF	TGTGCCAGCAGTCCCCTTGGACTAGCGGGGAAAGATACGCAGTATTTT
TRBV7-2	.	TRBJ2-7	TRBD1	CASGRQGLDEQYF	TGTGCCAGCGGCCGACAGGGATTAGACGAGCAGTACTTC
TRBV7-3	.	TRBJ2-1	TRBD1	CASSPKGQGGNEQFF	TGTGCCAGCAGCCCAAAAGGACAGGGTGGTAATGAGCAGTTCTTC
TRBV28	.	TRBJ1-2	TRBD1	CASSFMDRGPGYTF	TGTGCCAGCAGTTTTATGGACAGGGGGCCTGGCTACACCTTC
TRBV6-6	.	TRBJ1-2	TRBD1	CASSYGTQGNYGYTF	TGTGCCAGCAGTTACGGAACACAGGGGAACTATGGCTACACCTTC
TRBV11-3	.	TRBJ2-3	.	CASSAQASTDTQYF	TGTGCCAGCAGCGCCCAGGCGAGCACAGATACGCAGTATTTT
TRBV6-1	.	TRBJ2-5	TRBD1	CASRGQGRETQYF	TGTGCCAGCAGGGGACAGGGCCGGGAGACCCAGTACTTC
TRBV7-2	.	TRBJ2-7	TRBD1	CASSRGTGGFYEQYF	TGTGCCAGCAGCAGGGGGACAGGGGGGTTCTACGAGCAGTACTTC
TRBV7-2	.	TRBJ2-7	.	CAIHEGYTYEQYF	TGTGCCATCCACGAGGGGTACACCTACGAGCAGTACTTC
TRBV28	.	TRBJ1-2	.	CASRNGPATRSNYGYTF	TGTGCCAGCAGAAACGGACCTGCGACCCGATCTAACTATGGCTACACCTTC
TRBV11-3	.	TRBJ2-3	.	CASSWGTDTQYF	TGTGCCAGCAGCTGGGGCACAGATACGCAGTATTTT
TRBV7-2	.	TRBJ1-5	.	CASSLEGYQPQHF	TGTGCCAGCAGCTTAGAGGGGTATCAGCCCCAGCATTTT
TRBV5-1	.	TRBJ2-1	TRBD2	CASSFGGSGEGEQFF	TGCGCCAGCAGCTTCGGCGGGAGTGGGGAGGGTGAGCAGTTCTTC
TRBV9	.	TRBJ2-3	TRBD2	CASSVGGVERGDTQYF	TGTGCCAGCAGCGTAGGAGGGGTCGAGCGGGGGGATACGCAGTATTTT
TRBV28	.	TRBJ2-3	TRBD1	CASSDPGQGGDKKYF	TGTGCCAGCAGTGACCCGGGACAGGGTGGGGATAAGAAGTATTTT
TRBV7-3	.	TRBJ2-1	.	CASSRGLQYNEQFF	TGTGCCAGCAGCCGCGGACTCCAATACAATGAGCAGTTCTTC
TRBV7-2	.	TRBJ1-5	.	CASSFTGLGNQPQHF	TGTGCCAGCAGCTTCACAGGGTTAGGCAATCAGCCCCAGCATTTT
TRBV4-2	.	TRBJ1-2	.	CASSQAGIRDYGYTF	TGTGCCAGCAGCCAGGCGGGAATAAGAGACTATGGCTACACCTTC
TRBV4-3	.	TRBJ2-3	.	CASSQEARVDTQYF	TGCGCCAGCAGCCAAGAGGCGAGGGTAGATACGCAGTATTTT